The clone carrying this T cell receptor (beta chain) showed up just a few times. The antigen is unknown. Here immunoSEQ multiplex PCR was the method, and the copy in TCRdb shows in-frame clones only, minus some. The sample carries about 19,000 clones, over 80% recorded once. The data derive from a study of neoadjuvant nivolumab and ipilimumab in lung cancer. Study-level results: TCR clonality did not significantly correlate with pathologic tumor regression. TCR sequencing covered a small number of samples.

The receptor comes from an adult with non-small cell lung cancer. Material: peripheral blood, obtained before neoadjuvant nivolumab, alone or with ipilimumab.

CDR3 protein: CASSLSAGLNTEAFF. The CDR3 DNA is TGTGCCAGCAGCTTATCGGCAGGGCTGAACACTGAAGCTTTCTTT. V usage is TRBV7-6 and J usage is TRBJ1-1; a weak D match, TRBD1 (5 bases). The CDR3 spans 15 residues. V lost 2 bases, J lost 0 bases, and 10 bases lay in between. Germline-derived CDR1 and CDR2 are SGHVS and FNYEAQ.